The clone carrying this T cell receptor beta chain was detected ten times or more. Its target is unknown. The data stem from a study of regulatory T cells in long-lasting Graves disease. Through Arm-PCR of CDR3 regions and iRepertoire HTBI primers, TCR beta libraries were built. MiXCR, run by TCRdb on the multiplex PCR reads, gives a single entry per CDR3 protein. In the table there are 350,000 to 450,000 distinct CDR3 sequences, over 9.5% of which are singletons. General study findings and limits: Persistent Graves' patients had lower TCR diversity than newly diagnosed ones.

The time point here: newly diagnosed GD, antithyroid drugs for less than 3 months. From RNA extracted from PBMCs, the TCR library was made. This same sample was also part of a study on T cells in Graves' hyperthyroidism and ophthalmopathy.

This receptor was obtained from a woman aged 18-29 years with Graves disease. The sample here was peripheral blood mononuclear cells (PBMCs), taken at new diagnosis, from a patient treated with antithyroid drugs.

Here the CDR3 reads CASSESRQDDGYTF. In DNA form, the CDR3 reads TGTGCCAGCAGTGAATCTCGACAGGACGATGGCTACACCTTC. The chain carries TRBV6-1 and TRBJ1-2; the D gene is possibly TRBD1 (6 bases). The CDR3 runs 14 residues. V was shortened by 2 bases and J by 6 bases, with 13 bases between the two germline ends. The germline CDR1 and CDR2 sequences are MNHNS and SASEGT.